Below are 30 T cell receptor beta chains sequenced from a single sample in a study of cytomegalovirus exposure and HLA in healthy donors. 60 Vbeta and 13 Jbeta primers were used in PCR. Using immunoSEQ multiplex PCR, the repertoire was profiled, and TCRdb retains in-frame clones only, with some absent. The repertoire holds about 170,000 clones, with roughly 80% as singletons. The sequenced sample was PBMCs. These receptors were collected from a male donor in good health and CMV-seronegative.

The V gene is TRBV7-9, the J gene TRBJ2-2; 11 positions match TRBD1. V gave up 4 bases and J gave up 6 bases; unmatched junction bases: 4. The germline V gene has CDR1 SEHNR and CDR2 FQNEAQ (reference sequence). This CDR3 is built from 15 residues. The CDR3 protein is CASSYRTGGPGELFF. The CDR3 bases are TGTGCCAGCAGCTACAGGACAGGGGGCCCCGGGGAGCTGTTTTTT.

This sequence joins TRBV4-1 and TRBJ1-1; D is unresolved. CDR1 is MGHRA and CDR2 is YSYEKL in the germline V gene. V was clipped by 5 bases and J by 2 bases, with 18 bases between them. The CDR3 totals 16 residues. CDR3 in DNA: TGCGCCAGCAGCAACCGAGAGACAACAAACAACACTGAAGCTTTCTTT. Translated, it gives CASSNRETTNNTEAFF.

This chain joins TRBV6-1 and TRBJ1-4; 9 bases line up with TRBD1. The V gene end was trimmed by 10 bases and the J gene end by 8 bases; junction bases not matched to a gene: 11. Germline V gives CDR1 MNHNS, CDR2 SASEGT. The CDR3 sequence is 14 residues long. CDR3 coding DNA: TGTGCCACTATGCCTACAGGGGGCAGGGAAAAACTGTTTTTT. Its protein product is CATMPTGGREKLFF.

The chain joins TRBV7-9 to TRBJ2-7, with 9 bases that match TRBD1. The germline V gene has CDR1 SEHNR and CDR2 FQNEAQ (reference sequence). The junction had 8 bases not matched to a gene; V was cut back by 4 bases and J by 7 bases. The CDR3 spans 14 residues. The CDR3: CASSSWDRVGEQYF. The CDR3 DNA is TGTGCCAGCAGCTCATGGGACAGGGTGGGAGAGCAGTACTTC.

CDR3 residues: CATRDSYNEQFF. The CDR3 DNA follows: TGTGCCACCCGGGACTCCTACAATGAGCAGTTCTTC. This chain connects TRBV19 to TRBJ2-1, with a possible D match to TRBD2 (5 bases). CDR3 length: 12 residues. V was cut by 10 bases and J by 0 bases, with 7 bases left in between. The germline CDR1 and CDR2 sequences are LNHDA and SQIVND (reference sequence). The variable domain in full, with the rest retrieved from reference TRBV19 and TRBJ2-1, is DGGITQSPKYLFRKEGQNVTLSCEQNLNHDAMYWYRQDPGQGLRLIYYSQIVNDFQKGDIAEGYSVSREKKESFPLTVTSAQKNPTAFYLCATRDSYNEQFFGPGTRLTVL.

The chain joins TRBV7-6 to TRBJ1-5; perhaps TRBD1 as D (6 bases). CDR1 SGHVS and CDR2 FNYEAQ come from the germline V gene. This CDR3 spans 15 amino acids. The V and J ends lost 3 bases and 7 bases respectively, with 16 bases between them. CDR3 DNA sequence: TGTGCCAGCAGCTTCAAGGCAGGGGTAGGGCAGCCCCAGCATTTT. Translation gives CASSFKAGVGQPQHF.

V and J are TRBV6-6 and TRBJ1-1; D is perhaps TRBD1 (6 bases). This CDR3 is 14 amino acids long. Germline lookup yields CDR1 MNHNY and CDR2 SVGAGI (reference sequence). Trimming took off 0 bases at V and 1 base at J, with 6 bases between the two ends. CDR3 amino acids: CASSYSDRNTEAFF. CDR3 DNA: TGTGCCAGCAGTTACTCGGACAGGAACACTGAAGCTTTCTTT.

The CDR3 DNA is TGCGCCAGCAGCCAAGATAGGGGAACGGGTGGACAGTTCTTC. It yields the protein CASSQDRGTGGQFF. The chain carries TRBV4-3 and TRBJ2-1; D is possibly TRBD1 (5 bases). The CDR3 has 14 amino acids. V was pared by 0 bases and J by 13 bases, with 16 bases between. CDR1 and CDR2 from the germline V gene are LGHNA and YSLEER.

The rearrangement joins TRBV5-1 to TRBJ1-5; 9 nucleotides match TRBD1. The J segment lost 0 bases and the V segment lost 0 bases, leaving 4 bases of the junction unmatched. The CDR3 loop spans 17 amino acids. Germline lookup yields CDR1 SGHRS and CDR2 YFSETQ. The CDR3 spells CASSLGGTGTSNQPQHF. Here the CDR3 DNA reads TGCGCCAGCAGCTTGGGTGGGACAGGGACTAGCAATCAGCCCCAGCATTTT.

The CDR3 DNA reads as TGTGCCAGCAGATCGGGCGGGGGGGGGTACAATGAGCAGTTCTTC. Translation gives CASRSGGGGYNEQFF. V and J are TRBV6-1 and TRBJ2-1, with 9 positions matching TRBD2. V shed 6 bases, J shed 4 bases, and the junction held 7 bases outside the gene matches. CDR3 length: 15 residues. CDR1 is MNHNS, CDR2 SASEGT, per germline.

The chain joins TRBV5-1 to TRBJ2-4; maybe TRBD1 (8 bases). Trimming took 3 bases from V and 8 from J, leaving 18 bases between them. The germline V gene encodes CDR1 SGHRS and CDR2 YFSETQ. The CDR3 has 15 amino acids. The CDR3 DNA reads as TGCGCCAGCAGCTCCCCAGGGGGCGCGGGGGACATTCAGTACTTC. Protein product: CASSSPGGAGDIQYF.

This clone has just one count. The chain recombines TRBV30 with TRBJ1-1, with no clear D. Germline V lookup: CDR1 GTSNPN, CDR2 SVGIG (reference sequence). Trimming removed 5 bases from V and 3 bases from J, with 13 bases in between. This CDR3 has 13 amino acids. The CDR3 DNA follows: TGTGCCTGGTCAAGGTCCGGGTACACTGAAGCTTTCTTT. This sequence encodes CAWSRSGYTEAFF.

The chain is built from TRBV7-2 and TRBJ2-7, with 7 bases lining up with TRBD1. V shed 5 bases and J 4 bases; nucleotides not matched to a gene: 11. This CDR3 region has 15 residues. Germline V gene lookup returns CDR1 SGHTA and CDR2 FQGNSA. The CDR3 region is CASSPSPGGFYEQYF. The DNA of the CDR3 is TGTGCCAGCAGCCCGTCCCCAGGGGGTTTTTACGAGCAGTACTTC.

This chain uses TRBV7-2 with TRBJ2-1, with TRBD1 matching 8 bases. Per germline, CDR1 SGHTA and CDR2 FQGNSA. The CDR3 extends over 16 amino acids. With V trimmed by 4 bases and J by 7 bases, 12 bases remained unmatched. The CDR3 bases are TGTGCCAGCAGCTGGAGGGCCGTGACAGGGGTAAATGAGCAGTTCTTC. Its translation is CASSWRAVTGVNEQFF. The variable domain in full, completed from reference TRBV7-2 and TRBJ2-1, reads GAGVSQSPSNKVTEKGKDVELRCDPISGHTALYWYRQSLGQGLEFLIYFQGNSAPDKSGLPSDRFSAERTGGSVSTLTIQRTQQEDSAVYLCASSWRAVTGVNEQFFGPGTRLTVL.

The rearrangement uses TRBV18 and TRBJ2-3; 7 nucleotides align to TRBD2. V lost 4 bases to trimming and J lost 2 bases; unmatched junction nucleotides: 6. The CDR3 runs 15 residues. Looked up from germline, CDR1 is KGHSH and CDR2 is LQKENI. The CDR3: CASSQKAGYTDTQYF. The CDR3 DNA reads as TGTGCCAGCTCACAGAAAGCGGGGTACACAGATACGCAGTATTTT.

This chain links TRBV4-3 with TRBJ2-3, with TRBD2 matching 9 bases. The CDR3 sequence is 17 residues long. V lost 0 bases to trimming and J lost 3 bases; unmatched junction nucleotides: 7. From germline, CDR1 is LGHNA and CDR2 YSLEER. The CDR3 nucleotides are TGCGCCAGCAGCCAAGATAACGCGGGGGGGCAGACAGATACGCAGTATTTT. It specifies CASSQDNAGGQTDTQYF.

This chain links TRBV7-7 with TRBJ2-5; D is perhaps TRBD2 (5 bases). The germline CDR1 and CDR2 sequences are SSHAT and FNYEAQ (reference sequence). Between the trimmed V and J ends, which lost 3 bases and 1 base, there was a span of 12 bases. There are 15 residues in the CDR3. CDR3 nucleotide sequence: TGTGCCAGCAGCTTTCTAGCCGCAGGCCAAGAGACCCAGTACTTC. Its translation: CASSFLAAGQETQYF.

The chain recombines TRBV14 with TRBJ1-2; D unresolved. The CDR3 length is 16 residues. V lost 2 bases and J 5 bases, leaving 18 bases between the germline ends. Germline V gene sequence: CDR1 SGHDN, CDR2 FVKESK. The CDR3: CASSQKTQDVFYGYTF. CDR3 DNA: TGTGCCAGCAGCCAAAAAACCCAGGATGTCTTTTATGGCTACACCTTC.

This clone appeared a few times. The chain has TRBV10-3 and TRBJ1-2; TRBD1 agrees at 8 bases. This CDR3 has 18 residues. CDR1 and CDR2 (germline): ENHRY, SYGVKD. The V segment lost 0 bases and the J segment 5 bases; nucleotides outside the gene matches: 14. CDR3 nucleotides: TGTGCCATCAGTGAGTCGGCGTCCTCAGGGGGCGCGGGGTATGGCTACACCTTC. Translated, it gives CAISESASSGGAGYGYTF.

The rearrangement uses TRBV6-1 and TRBJ1-6; D gene ambiguous. The CDR3 covers 14 residues. In germline, CDR1 is MNHNS, CDR2 SASEGT. The V end was cut by 7 bases, the J end by 7 bases, with 14 bases between. The CDR3 protein is CASNYGDNNSPLHF. In DNA, the CDR3 is TGTGCCAGCAATTATGGCGACAACAATTCACCCCTCCACTTT.

This clone was counted between two and nine times. The chain uses TRBV7-2 and TRBJ1-5; the D is unclear. Trimming shortened V by 6 bases and J by 2 bases, and 11 bases separated the two germline ends. Per germline, CDR1 SGHTA and CDR2 FQGNSA. The length of the CDR3 is 14 residues. CDR3 nucleotide sequence: TGTGCCAGCAGTCTGGTGCAGGGCAATCAGCCCCAGCATTTT. It codes for CASSLVQGNQPQHF.

This clone occurred a few times. The chain has TRBV6-6 and TRBJ1-1; the D is unclear. Trimming cost V 1 base and J 1 base, with 4 bases left between them. The CDR3 is 13 amino acids. Per germline, CDR1 MNHNY and CDR2 SVGAGI (reference sequence). The DNA for the CDR3 is TGTGCCAGCAGTTACTTAGAGAACACTGAAGCTTTCTTT. The encoded protein is CASSYLENTEAFF.

This chain uses TRBV7-2 with TRBJ1-1; the D is unclear. The germline V and J ends were trimmed by 5 bases and 0 bases, with 7 bases remaining between them. Germline V gene sequence: CDR1 SGHTA, CDR2 FQGNSA. CDR3 length: 13 residues. The CDR3 nucleotides are TGTGCCAGCAGCCCCCAATTGAACACTGAAGCTTTCTTT. It specifies CASSPQLNTEAFF.

This clone was observed a handful of times. The V gene is TRBV10-3, the J gene TRBJ1-1, with 8 bases that match TRBD1. The length of the CDR3 is 15 residues. Germline loops: CDR1 ENHRY, CDR2 SYGVKD. Trimming removed 5 bases from V and 2 bases from J; junction bases left unmatched: 7. CDR3 DNA sequence: TGTGCCATCAGTCAACAGGGGGAGGGTAACACTGAAGCTTTCTTT. It translates to CAISQQGEGNTEAFF.

In this sample, this clone is medium-sized (0.01 to 0.1%). The gene calls are TRBV9 and TRBJ1-1; TRBD1 is a possible D gene (5 bases). This CDR3 has 11 amino acids. CDR1 SGDLS and CDR2 YYNGEE come from the germline V gene. The V and J ends lost 3 bases and 5 bases respectively, with 5 bases between them. The CDR3 is CASSEGTEAFF. The CDR3 coding sequence is TGTGCCAGCAGCGAGGGGACTGAAGCTTTCTTT.

A few counts support this clone. CDR3 nucleotide sequence: TGTGCCAGCAGACGTACAGGGGACCCTGGAAACACCATATATTTT. Its translation is CASRRTGDPGNTIYF. V and J are TRBV7-8 and TRBJ1-3, with TRBD1 identical over 7 bases. The CDR3 contains 15 residues. The V and J ends lost 6 bases and 2 bases, in that order; junction bases with no gene match: 7. Germline V gene lookup returns CDR1 SGHVS and CDR2 FQNEAQ.

The chain links TRBV5-1 to TRBJ2-7; D might be TRBD2 (6 bases). This CDR3 has 14 residues. The germline gives CDR1 SGHRS, CDR2 YFSETQ. Trimming removed 4 bases from V and 2 bases from J, with 13 bases in between. DNA of the CDR3: TGCGCCAGCAGCGGCCCGGGACTCCCCTACGAGCAGTACTTC. It yields the protein CASSGPGLPYEQYF.

The chain combines TRBV4-1 with TRBJ2-1, with D hard to call. Trimming stripped 2 bases from V and 7 bases from J, with 9 bases between. The CDR3 consists of 13 residues. The germline gives CDR1 MGHRA, CDR2 YSYEKL. The CDR3 sequence: CASSQIGANEQFF. The CDR3 DNA reads TGCGCCAGCAGCCAAATCGGAGCAAATGAGCAGTTCTTC.

This clone was counted only a few times. This chain links TRBV18 with TRBJ2-6, with 7 bases that match TRBD1. CDR1 is KGHSH, CDR2 LQKENI, per germline. Trimming removed 2 bases from V and 3 bases from J; junction bases left unmatched: 4. The CDR3 runs 16 residues. The CDR3 DNA sequence: TGTGCCAGCTCACCAAAGAGGGGGCTTGGGGCCAACGTCCTGACTTTC. Protein product: CASSPKRGLGANVLTF.

The chain links TRBV4-1 to TRBJ2-2, with TRBD2 matching 10 bases. Germline CDR1 MGHRA, CDR2 YSYEKL. V dropped 1 base and J dropped 4; count of bases not matched to a gene: 15. This CDR3 has 20 amino acids. CDR3 nucleotide sequence: TGCGCCAGCAGCCAAGCCTCGGATCATATACTAGCGGGGCGCACCGGGGAGCTGTTTTTT. Translated: CASSQASDHILAGRTGELFF.